A single sample gave rise to the 25 T cell receptor delta chains below, sequenced in a study of γδ T cells in repeated Plasmodium falciparum infection. TCRdb re-called clones from the multiplex PCR reads using CATT. The sample lists around 52,000 delta-chain clones, approximately 1.5% occurring once. Flow sorting of PBMC yielded separate Vgamma9/Vdelta2+ and Vdelta2-negative gammadelta T cell populations for bulk repertoire analysis. Material for sequencing was gamma-delta T cells from blood. The receptors here all came from a pool of human donors (malaria-infected and uninfected, not separated).

Only a few counts were recorded for this clone. A far larger clone is off by one base, so a read error is likely. Other DNA variants within this sample encode the same CDR3. This chain connects TRDV1 to TRDJ1; 7 bases fit TRDD2. As TCRdb names no J gene, one was assigned here on the basis of a DNA match to germline. Germline trimming cut 9 bases from V and 5 bases from J; bases unmatched to any gene: 24. CDR1 and CDR2 (germline): TSWWSYY, QGS. The CDR3 is 18 residues long. The CDR3 is CALGDKFLPFAAPDKLIF. The CDR3 bases are TGTGCTCTCGGCGATAAATTCCTACCCTTCGCTGCCCCAGATAAACTCATCTTT.

As concerns this clone: With only one base between it and a far larger clone, this is likely a read error. The same CDR3 is also encoded by other DNA sequences in this sample. The genes are TRDV1 and TRDJ1, with D maybe TRDD3 (5 bases). No J segment appears in TCRdb, so it was assigned here by matching the sequence to germline. Looked up from germline, CDR1 is TSWWSYY and CDR2 is QGS. This CDR3 has 21 residues. Trimming pared 7 bases from V and 4 bases from J, leaving 37 bases between. This CDR3 is CALAQGDLRDTGGPLNDKLIF. The CDR3 nucleotides are TGTGCTCTTGCCCAAGGGGACCTCCGTGACACCGGGGGGCCCCTGAACGATAAACTCATCTTT.

As for this clone: A read error likely explains why the TCRdb protein, taken from a much larger clone, differs from this DNA's translation at residue 6; the protein shown is translated from the DNA. This rearrangement joins TRDV1 to TRDJ1, with 7 bases aligning to TRDD3. This CDR3 contains 21 residues. The V segment lost 2 bases and the J segment 0 bases; nucleotides outside the gene matches: 21. Per the germline V gene, CDR1 is TSWWSYY and CDR2 is QGS. CDR3 DNA: TGTGCTCTTGGGGAAGACTTAAACGGGCCTTCTGGGGGCTCGTACACCGATAAACTCATCTTT. Its translation: CALGEDLNGPSGGSYTDKLIF.

This clone appeared once. The rearrangement links TRDV3 to TRDJ1, with TRDD3 identical over 10 bases. TCRdb carries no J gene annotation; the J gene was assigned here by matching the DNA with germline. The CDR3 extends over 15 amino acids. Germline V gives CDR1 TVYSNPD, CDR2 GDNSRS (reference sequence). The trim removed 1 base at V and 0 bases at J, leaving 5 bases unmatched. CDR3: CAFTGGYVDTDKLIF. The CDR3 bases are TGTGCCTTTACCGGGGGATACGTCGACACCGATAAACTCATCTTT. The whole variable domain, filled in from reference TRDV3 and TRDJ1, reads CDKVTQSSPDQTVASGSEVVLLCTYDTVYSNPDLFWYRIRPDYSFQFVFYGDNSRSEGADFTQGRFSVKHILTQKAFHLVISPVRTEDSATYYCAFTGGYVDTDKLIFGKGTRVTVEP.

With regard to this clone: The protein TCRdb gives is from a much larger clone and does not agree with this DNA's translation at residue 4, likely a read error; the protein shown here comes from the DNA. V usage is TRDV1 and J usage is TRDJ1; 10 bases align to TRDD3. With 11 bases clipped from V and 1 base from J, the junction kept 28 bases outside the gene matches. CDR3 length equals 21 residues. Germline CDR1 TSWWSYY, CDR2 QGS. CDR3 DNA sequence: TGTGCTATTAGGGAACTAGATCATACTGTTATCGGGGGATACGGCACCGATAAACTCATCTTT. Translating it yields CAIRELDHTVIGGYGTDKLIF.

This clone has only a few counts. A far more abundant clone sits one base away, making this likely a read error. Different DNA sequences within this sample yield the same CDR3. V and J are TRDV1 and TRDJ1; D possibly corresponds to TRDD3 (5 bases). V dropped 1 base and J dropped 11 bases, with 14 bases sitting between them. There are 13 residues in the CDR3. Germline V gene sequence: CDR1 TSWWSYY, CDR2 QGS. CDR3 in DNA: TGTGCTCTTGGGGAACGATCCCAGGGGAAGCTCATCTTT. Encoded protein: CALGERSQGKLIF.

In the case of this clone: The protein TCRdb gives is from a much larger clone and does not agree with this DNA's translation at residue 13, likely a read error; the protein shown here comes from the DNA. CDR3 region: CALGELKRTGHHKWGTDKLIF. The CDR3 DNA is TGTGCTCTTGGGGAACTCAAGCGGACGGGTCACCATAAATGGGGCACCGATAAACTCATCTTT. V usage is TRDV1 and J usage is TRDJ1; possibly TRDD3 for D (5 bases). Germline values: CDR1 TSWWSYY, CDR2 QGS. V was trimmed by 0 bases and J by 1 base, leaving 27 bases between them. The CDR3 consists of 21 residues.

This clone has at least ten counts. TCRdb attributes to this sequence the protein of a much larger clone, which differs from the DNA translation at residue 3; a read error is likely, and the protein displayed is translated from the DNA. V usage is TRDV1 and J usage is TRDJ1, with TRDD3 identical over 10 bases. There are 20 residues in the CDR3. CDR1 is TSWWSYY, CDR2 QGS, per germline. CDR3 nucleotides: TGTGCTCATGGGTCCCCAACCTTCGACCTTCTGGGGGATATCCTCGATAAACTCATCTTT. Translated: CAHGSPTFDLLGDILDKLIF.

As concerns this clone: Translating this DNA gives a protein that differs at residue 19 from the TCRdb one, which belongs to a much larger clone; a read error is likely, and the protein shown is this translation. The chain combines TRDV1 with TRDJ1; a weak D match, TRDD2 (6 bases). Germline values: CDR1 TSWWSYY, CDR2 QGS. The CDR3 loop spans 21 amino acids. CDR3: CALGELPLRLPLETYTDKRIF. CDR3 coding DNA: TGTGCTCTTGGGGAACTCCCCTTGCGCCTTCCCTTGGAGACGTACACCGATAAACGCATCTTT.

This clone has a handful of counts. This DNA translates differently at residue 24 from the TCRdb protein, which is that of a much larger clone; a read error is likely, and the protein shown is the DNA's own translation. The V gene is given as TRAV38-2/DV8, and no J gene call is available; the DNA was not compared with TRDD3, the D call given in the table. This CDR3 comprises 25 residues. CDR1 and CDR2 (germline): TSESDYY, QEAYKQQN. The CDR3 region has the DNA TGTGCTTATAGTAGCTTTTCGACCTTCCTCCAATACCCGTACTGGGGGATCCGAGCCACCGATAAACTCACCTTT. Its protein is CAYSSFSTFLQYPYWGIRATDKLTF.

In the case of this clone: TCRdb attributes to this sequence the protein of a much larger clone, which differs from the DNA translation at residue 22; a read error is likely, and the protein displayed is translated from the DNA. No J gene was called, and the V gene is TRDV1; the table's D gene call, TRDD3, was not cross checked with the DNA. The length of the CDR3 is 24 residues. Germline V lookup: CDR1 TSWWSYY, CDR2 QGS. CDR3 residues: CALGELRSYLLRTGGYIHTDKPIF. The CDR3, as DNA: TGTGCTCTTGGGGAACTCAGATCCTACCTCCTTCGTACTGGGGGATATATCCACACCGATAAACCCATCTTT.

This clone was seen ten or more times. TCRdb's protein, taken from a much larger clone, differs from this DNA's translation at residue 15, likely owing to a read error; the protein displayed comes from the DNA. The chain uses TRDV1 and TRDJ1, with 10 bases aligning to TRDD3. This CDR3 is 25 amino acids long. Germline CDR1 reads TSWWSYY; CDR2 reads QGS. The V gene end was trimmed by 1 base and the J gene end by 3 bases; junction bases not matched to a gene: 32. For the CDR3, the DNA is TGTGCTCTTGGGGAACCCTCTTGGCGAGCCCCTGCGGACAGAATTTTGGGGGATACATCCGATAAACTCATCTTT. This gives the protein CALGEPSWRAPADRILGDTSDKLIF.

This clone was counted between two and nine times. For this DNA, TCRdb reports the protein of a much larger clone, which diverges at residue 13, most likely from a read error; the protein presented here is translated directly from the DNA. J is TRDJ1 and V is TRDV1; 7 bases align to TRDD3. No J gene was available from TCRdb, and it was assigned here by a germline match of the DNA. Trimming removed 3 bases from V and 2 bases from J; junction bases left unmatched: 27. Germline CDR1 TSWWSYY, CDR2 QGS. The CDR3 extends over 22 amino acids. The CDR3 loop is CALGDLILQLLLEDTGTDKLIF. CDR3 sequence (DNA): TGTGCTCTTGGGGACCTTATCCTTCAACTTCTACTGGAGGATACGGGGACCGATAAACTCATCTTT.

This clone was detected ten times or more. The translation of this DNA and the TCRdb protein of a much larger clone differ at residue 9, probably owing to a read error; the protein shown here is translated from the DNA. The chain links TRDV3 to TRDJ1; D not certain. CDR3 length: 17 residues. The V and J ends lost 4 bases and 2 bases respectively, with 26 bases between them. The germline CDR1 and CDR2 sequences are TVYSNPD and GDNSRS (reference sequence). The CDR3 nucleotides read TGTGCCTCTCCACCACGGTACTTCTCCTCGCGGACCGATAAACTCATCTTT. Translating it yields CASPPRYFSSRTDKLIF.

Remarks on this clone: A far bigger clonotype differs at one base, so this is likely a read error. Other DNA sequences within the sample encode an identical CDR3. The chain has TRDV1 and TRDJ1; 7 bases align to TRDD3. No J segment appears in TCRdb, so it was assigned here by matching the sequence to germline. The CDR3 has 22 residues. Germline V gene lookup returns CDR1 TSWWSYY and CDR2 QGS. With 8 bases clipped from V and 5 bases from J, the junction kept 35 bases outside the gene matches. The chain's CDR3 is CALWGDRIPCTGDGGRTDKLIF. The DNA of the CDR3 is TGTGCTCTTTGGGGTGACCGCATACCCTGTACTGGGGATGGGGGGCGTACTGATAAACTCATCTTT.

In this sample, this clone is medium-sized (0.01 to 0.1%). The sample contains more than one DNA sequence encoding this CDR3. The gene calls are TRDV3 and TRDJ1, with 12 bases that match TRDD3. The CDR3 spans 21 residues. Trimming removed 2 bases from V and 6 bases from J; junction bases left unmatched: 28. Looked up from germline, CDR1 is TVYSNPD and CDR2 is GDNSRS (reference sequence). CDR3 DNA sequence: TGTGCCTTTCCCTCCCGTTCGGAACATACTGGGGGATACAGGGCCAGATATAAACTCATCTTT. As protein: CAFPSRSEHTGGYRARYKLIF.

Ten or more counts support this clone. Distinct nucleotide sequences in the sample also encode this CDR3. V and J are TRDV1 and TRDJ1, with TRDD3 matching 11 bases. The CDR3 extends over 23 amino acids. V lost 0 bases to trimming and J lost 0 bases; unmatched junction nucleotides: 21. Per the germline V gene, CDR1 is TSWWSYY and CDR2 is QGS. Here the CDR3 reads CALGELVYPRHWGIVLYTDKLIF. The CDR3 DNA reads TGTGCTCTTGGGGAACTGGTGTATCCTCGTCACTGGGGGATAGTGCTGTACACCGATAAACTCATCTTT.

This clone was recorded at least ten times. A much larger clone differs by one base, so this may be a read error. The CDR3 here is CALGWGNTFQYTDKLIF. CDR3 nucleotides: TGTGCTCTTGGCTGGGGGAACACCTTTCAGTACACCGATAAACTCATCTTT. The gene calls are TRDV1 and TRDJ1; 8 bases agree with TRDD3. V shed 6 bases and J 0 bases; nucleotides not matched to a gene: 12. This CDR3 is 17 amino acids long. Germline V gene lookup returns CDR1 TSWWSYY and CDR2 QGS.

A remark on this clone: The protein recorded in TCRdb matches a much larger clone and deviates from this DNA's translation at residue 5, suggesting a read error; the protein here is obtained by translating the DNA. This chain uses TRDV1 with TRDJ1, with 8 bases fitting TRDD3. Germline values: CDR1 TSWWSYY, CDR2 QGS. Trimming at V came to 3 bases and at J to 2 bases, leaving 29 bases not matched to a gene. The CDR3 is 23 residues long. The CDR3 spells CALGDRPRATLGGHTDPTDKLIF. In DNA, the CDR3 is TGTGCTCTTGGGGATCGTCCGAGGGCTACACTGGGGGGACACACCGACCCAACCGATAAACTCATCTTT.

Only a few counts were recorded for this clone. TCRdb's protein, taken from a much larger clone, differs from this DNA's translation at residue 10, likely owing to a read error; the protein displayed comes from the DNA. The rearrangement uses TRDV1 and TRDJ1; TRDD3 agrees at 8 bases. TCRdb offers no J gene call, so here the DNA was matched to germline to obtain one. V shed 0 bases and J 2 bases; nucleotides not matched to a gene: 5. CDR3 length: 16 residues. Per the germline V gene, CDR1 is TSWWSYY and CDR2 is QGS. The CDR3 sequence: CALGELRDTSTDKLIF. CDR3 DNA: TGTGCTCTTGGGGAACTGAGGGATACGAGTACCGATAAACTCATCTTT.

This clone occurred many times. TCRdb's entry gives the protein of a much larger clone, which mismatches this DNA's translation at residue 17, likely from a read error; the protein reported here is translated from the DNA. CDR3 amino acids: CALGEPSSLGVHHTDKPIF. The CDR3 bases are TGTGCTCTTGGGGAGCCTAGTAGTCTGGGGGTCCACCACACCGATAAACCCATCTTT. V is TRDV1 and J is TRDJ1; 7 positions agree with TRDD3. Germline values: CDR1 TSWWSYY, CDR2 QGS. This CDR3 has 19 amino acids.

By share of the sample, this clone is medium-sized. At the DNA level, this CDR3 is encoded by other sequences in the same sample as well. The chain employs TRDV1 and TRDJ1; 12 positions match TRDD3. CDR3 length equals 23 residues. Germline loops: CDR1 TSWWSYY, CDR2 QGS. V shed 4 bases, J shed 1 base, and the junction held 25 bases outside the gene matches. CDR3 loop: CALGAPPTGILGDTNLCTDKLIF. The CDR3 DNA follows: TGTGCTCTTGGGGCACCTCCTACGGGCATACTGGGGGATACCAATCTTTGCACCGATAAACTCATCTTT.

The gene calls are TRDV2 and TRDJ1, with D perhaps matching TRDD3 (5 bases). Since TCRdb gives no J gene, matching the DNA to germline was used here to assign it. V was trimmed by 0 bases and J by 0 bases, leaving 22 bases between them. The CDR3 extends over 19 amino acids. Looked up from germline, CDR1 is GEAIGNYY and CDR2 is EKD. CDR3 amino acids: CACDTGFGEPSSHTDKLIF. CDR3 in DNA: TGTGCCTGTGACACCGGTTTTGGGGAACCCTCCAGCCACACCGATAAACTCATCTTT.

A note on this clone: The protein TCRdb lists belongs to a much larger clone and differs from this DNA's translation at residue 11, which points to a read error; the protein shown is made from the DNA. The chain combines TRDV1 with TRDJ1, with D possibly matching TRDD3 (8 bases). TCRdb offers no J gene call, so here the DNA was matched to germline to obtain one. Looked up from germline, CDR1 is TSWWSYY and CDR2 is QGS. The CDR3 extends over 27 amino acids. The germline V and J ends were trimmed by 0 bases and 8 bases, with 52 bases remaining between them. The CDR3 DNA sequence: TGTGCTCTTGGGGAACTCCACCCTTTAAGGCTCCTACCTTACTGGGGGTCCCCTTCCTTTCACATCGGGAAACTCATCTTT. It specifies CALGELHPLRLLPYWGSPSFHIGKLIF.

This clone was picked up a small number of times. Since a far larger clone is one base different, this is likely a read error. This CDR3 is also generated by other DNA sequences in the sample. The chain has TRDV1 and TRDJ1, with D unclear. No J gene is reported in TCRdb; it was inferred here by comparing the DNA with germline. The CDR3 extends over 13 amino acids. Germline V gene data show CDR1 as TSWWSYY and CDR2 as QGS. V lost 2 bases and J lost 0, with 4 bases in between. This CDR3 is CALGEAYTDKLIF. The CDR3, as DNA: TGTGCTCTTGGGGAAGCTTACACCGATAAACTCATCTTT.